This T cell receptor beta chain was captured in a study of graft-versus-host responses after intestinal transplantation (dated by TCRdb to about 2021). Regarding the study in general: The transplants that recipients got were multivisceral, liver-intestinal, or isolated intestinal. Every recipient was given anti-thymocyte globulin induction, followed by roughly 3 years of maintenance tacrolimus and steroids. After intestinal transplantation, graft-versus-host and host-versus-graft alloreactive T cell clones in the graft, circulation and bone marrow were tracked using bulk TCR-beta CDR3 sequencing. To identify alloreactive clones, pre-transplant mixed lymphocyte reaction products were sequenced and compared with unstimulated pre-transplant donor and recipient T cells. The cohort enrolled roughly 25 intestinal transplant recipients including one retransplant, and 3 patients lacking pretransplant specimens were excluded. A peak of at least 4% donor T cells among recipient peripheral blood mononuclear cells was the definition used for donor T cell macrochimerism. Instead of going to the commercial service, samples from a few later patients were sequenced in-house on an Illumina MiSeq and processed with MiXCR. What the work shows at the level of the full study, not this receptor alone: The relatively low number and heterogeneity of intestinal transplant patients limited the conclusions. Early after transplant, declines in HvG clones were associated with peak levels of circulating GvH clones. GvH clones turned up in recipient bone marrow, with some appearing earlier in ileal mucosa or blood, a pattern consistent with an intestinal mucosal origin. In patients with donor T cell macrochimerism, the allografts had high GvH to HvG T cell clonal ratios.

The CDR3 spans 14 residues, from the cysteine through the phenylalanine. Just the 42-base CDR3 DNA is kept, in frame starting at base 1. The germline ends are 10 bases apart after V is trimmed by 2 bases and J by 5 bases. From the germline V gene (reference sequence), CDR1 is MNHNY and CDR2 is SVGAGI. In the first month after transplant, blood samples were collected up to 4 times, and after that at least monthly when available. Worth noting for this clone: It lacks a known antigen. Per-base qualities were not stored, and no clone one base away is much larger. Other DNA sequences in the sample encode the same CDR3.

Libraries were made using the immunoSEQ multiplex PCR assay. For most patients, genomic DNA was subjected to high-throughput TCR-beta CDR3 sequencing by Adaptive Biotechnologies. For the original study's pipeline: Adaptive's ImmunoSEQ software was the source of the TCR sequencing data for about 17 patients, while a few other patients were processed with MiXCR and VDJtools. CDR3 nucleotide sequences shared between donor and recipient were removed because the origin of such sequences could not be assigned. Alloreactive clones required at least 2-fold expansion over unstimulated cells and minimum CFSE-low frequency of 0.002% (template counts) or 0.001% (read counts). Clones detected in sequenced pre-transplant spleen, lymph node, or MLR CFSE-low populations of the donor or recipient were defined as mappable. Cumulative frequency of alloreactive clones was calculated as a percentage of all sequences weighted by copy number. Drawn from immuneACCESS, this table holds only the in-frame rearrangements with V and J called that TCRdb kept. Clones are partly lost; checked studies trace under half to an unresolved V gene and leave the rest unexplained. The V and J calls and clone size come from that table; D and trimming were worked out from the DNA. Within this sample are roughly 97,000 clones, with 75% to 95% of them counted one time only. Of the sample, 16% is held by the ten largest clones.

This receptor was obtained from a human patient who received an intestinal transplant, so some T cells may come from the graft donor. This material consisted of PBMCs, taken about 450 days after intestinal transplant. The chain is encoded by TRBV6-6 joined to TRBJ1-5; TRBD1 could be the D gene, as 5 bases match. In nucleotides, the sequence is TGTGCCAGCAGTTACGGGGGAGGGGATCAGCCCCAGCATTTT. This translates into CASSYGGGDQPQHF.